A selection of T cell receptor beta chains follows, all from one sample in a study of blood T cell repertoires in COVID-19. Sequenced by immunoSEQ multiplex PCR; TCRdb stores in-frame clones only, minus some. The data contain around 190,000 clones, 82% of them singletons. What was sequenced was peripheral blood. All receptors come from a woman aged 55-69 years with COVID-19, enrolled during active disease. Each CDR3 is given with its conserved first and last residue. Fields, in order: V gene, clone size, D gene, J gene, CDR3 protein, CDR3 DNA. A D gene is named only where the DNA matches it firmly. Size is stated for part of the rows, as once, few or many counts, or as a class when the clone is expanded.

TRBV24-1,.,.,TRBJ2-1,CATSDPLITGEQFF,TGTGCCACCAGTGACCCTCTAATAACAGGGGAGCAGTTCTTC
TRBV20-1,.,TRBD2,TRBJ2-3,CSASRGGPTDTQYF,TGCAGTGCTAGTAGGGGAGGGCCCACAGATACGCAGTATTTT
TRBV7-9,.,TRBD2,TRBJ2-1,CASSLLGTSGPSYNEQFF,TGTGCCAGCAGCTTACTCGGGACTAGCGGGCCGTCCTACAATGAGCAGTTCTTC
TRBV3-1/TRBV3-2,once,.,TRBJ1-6,CASSQAVANSPLHF,TGTGCCAGCAGCCAGGCAGTAGCTAATTCACCCCTCCACTTT
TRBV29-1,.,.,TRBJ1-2,CSVESGYGYTF,TGCAGCGTTGAATCGGGGTATGGCTACACCTTC
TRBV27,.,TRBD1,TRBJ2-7,CASSSPGTGTTYEQYF,TGTGCCAGCAGTTCCCCCGGGACAGGGACGACCTACGAGCAGTACTTC
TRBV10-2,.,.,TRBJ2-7,CASSESTRPYEQYF,TGCGCCAGCAGTGAGTCAACTAGACCCTACGAGCAGTACTTC
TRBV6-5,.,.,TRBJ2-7,CASSYGSRAVHEQYF,TGTGCCAGCAGTTATGGGTCCAGGGCCGTCCACGAGCAGTACTTC
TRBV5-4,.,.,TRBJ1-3,CASSLIGRGEAGNTIYF,TGTGCCAGCAGCTTAATTGGGCGCGGGGAGGCTGGAAACACCATATATTTT
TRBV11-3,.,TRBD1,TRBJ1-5,CASSLGDRVRGNQPQHF,TGTGCCAGCAGCTTAGGGGACAGGGTTAGGGGCAATCAGCCCCAGCATTTT
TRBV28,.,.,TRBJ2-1,CASTTGYNEQFF,TGTGCCAGTACTACAGGGTACAATGAGCAGTTCTTC
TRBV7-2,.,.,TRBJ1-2,CASSLSGVYGYTF,TGTGCCAGCAGCTTATCAGGGGTCTATGGCTACACCTTC
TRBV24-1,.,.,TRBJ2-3,CATSDPVVGDRRVDTQYF,TGTGCCACCAGTGATCCTGTGGTGGGTGATAGGCGGGTAGATACGCAGTATTTT
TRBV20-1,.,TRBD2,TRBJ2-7,CSASSLAGAFYEQYF,TGCAGTGCTAGTTCCTTGGCGGGAGCGTTCTACGAGCAGTACTTC
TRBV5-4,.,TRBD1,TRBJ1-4,CASSAQGAFEKLFF,TGTGCCAGCAGCGCACAGGGGGCGTTTGAAAAACTGTTTTTT
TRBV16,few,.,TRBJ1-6,CASRFKGRDSPLHF,TGTGCCAGCAGATTCAAAGGGCGGGATTCACCCCTCCACTTT
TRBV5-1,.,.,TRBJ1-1,CASGTGGLGTEAFF,TGCGCCAGCGGGACGGGGGGTTTGGGAACTGAAGCTTTCTTT
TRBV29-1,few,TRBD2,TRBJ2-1,CSVSGGGNEQFF,TGCAGCGTTTCGGGAGGCGGGAATGAGCAGTTCTTC
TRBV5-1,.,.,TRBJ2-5,CASSRGGGAPQETQYF,TGCGCCAGCAGCCGCGGTGGGGGCGCACCCCAAGAGACCCAGTACTTC
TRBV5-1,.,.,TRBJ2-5,CASSSGDRETQYF,TGCGCCAGCAGCTCGGGGGACAGAGAGACCCAGTACTTC
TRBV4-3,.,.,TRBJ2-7,CASSQVPGSLNEQYF,TGCGCCAGCAGCCAAGTTCCAGGGTCTCTGAACGAGCAGTACTTC
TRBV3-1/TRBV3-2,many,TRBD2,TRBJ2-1,CASSLMAGDYNEQFF,TGTGCCAGCAGCCTGATGGCGGGAGACTACAATGAGCAGTTCTTC
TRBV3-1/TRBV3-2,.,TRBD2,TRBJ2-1,CASRRGGDNEQFF,TGTGCCAGCAGGCGGGGGGGGGACAATGAGCAGTTCTTC
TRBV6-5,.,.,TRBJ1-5,CASRIDRQNQPQHF,TGTGCCAGCAGAATAGACAGGCAGAATCAGCCCCAGCATTTT
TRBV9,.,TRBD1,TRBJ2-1,CASSKDRAYNEQFF,TGTGCCAGCAGCAAGGACAGGGCCTACAATGAGCAGTTCTTC
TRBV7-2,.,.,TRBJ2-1,CASSSPGLYNEQFF,TGTGCCAGCAGCTCTCCGGGACTGTACAATGAGCAGTTCTTC
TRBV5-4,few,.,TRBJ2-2,CASSNFGGNTGELFF,TGTGCCAGCAGCAATTTTGGCGGAAACACCGGGGAGCTGTTTTTT
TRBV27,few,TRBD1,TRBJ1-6,CASSLSTGSTSPLHF,TGTGCCAGCAGTTTATCGACAGGGTCCACTTCACCCCTCCACTTT
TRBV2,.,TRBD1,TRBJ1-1,CASSDLTGGTEAFF,TGTGCCAGCAGTGACCTGACAGGGGGGACTGAAGCTTTCTTT
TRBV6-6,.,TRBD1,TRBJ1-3,CASSPDRDIRNTIYF,TGTGCCAGCAGCCCGGACAGGGATATTAGAAACACCATATATTTT
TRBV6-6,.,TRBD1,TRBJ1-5,CASSPTGTGGHSNQPQHF,TGTGCCAGCAGTCCCACCGGGACAGGGGGCCATAGCAATCAGCCCCAGCATTTT
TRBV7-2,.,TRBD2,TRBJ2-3,CASSPFPRSGRVTDTQYF,TGTGCCAGCAGCCCCTTTCCTCGGAGCGGGAGGGTCACAGATACGCAGTATTTT
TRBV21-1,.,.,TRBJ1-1,CASSNRDTRVNTEAFF,TGTGCCAGCAGCAATCGGGACACCCGGGTAAACACTGAAGCTTTCTTT
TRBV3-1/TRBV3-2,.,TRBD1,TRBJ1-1,CASSQDGQGDTEAFF,TGTGCCAGCAGCCAAGATGGACAGGGGGACACTGAAGCTTTCTTT
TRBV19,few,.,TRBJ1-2,CASSTRVYGYTF,TGTGCCAGTAGTACCAGGGTCTATGGCTACACCTTC
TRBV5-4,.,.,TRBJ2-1,CASSDINEQFF,TGTGCCAGCAGCGACATCAATGAGCAGTTCTTC
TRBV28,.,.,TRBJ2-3,CASSLLALAISDTQYF,TGTGCCAGCAGTTTATTGGCCCTAGCTATCTCAGATACGCAGTATTTT
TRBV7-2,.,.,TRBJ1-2,CASSLGSGGGLNYGYTF,TGTGCCAGCAGCTTAGGTTCGGGGGGTGGACTTAACTATGGCTACACCTTC
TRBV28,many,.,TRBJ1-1,CASSRRGRAWNTEAFF,TGTGCCAGCAGCCGCCGTGGGAGGGCTTGGAACACTGAAGCTTTCTTT
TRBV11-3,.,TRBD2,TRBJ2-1,CASSPAGVEYEQFF,TGTGCCAGCAGCCCAGCGGGAGTAGAGTATGAGCAGTTCTTC
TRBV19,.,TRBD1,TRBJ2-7,CASSSGTGGFEQYF,TGTGCCAGTAGCTCTGGGACAGGGGGCTTCGAGCAGTACTTC
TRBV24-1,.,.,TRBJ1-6,CATSATANSPLHF,TGTGCCACCAGTGCTACAGCTAATTCACCCCTCCACTTT
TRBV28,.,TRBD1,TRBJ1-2,CASGDRVDYGYTF,TGTGCCAGCGGGGACAGGGTAGATTATGGCTACACCTTC
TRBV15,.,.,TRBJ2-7,CATSREREYEQYF,TGTGCCACCAGCAGGGAGAGAGAATACGAGCAGTACTTC